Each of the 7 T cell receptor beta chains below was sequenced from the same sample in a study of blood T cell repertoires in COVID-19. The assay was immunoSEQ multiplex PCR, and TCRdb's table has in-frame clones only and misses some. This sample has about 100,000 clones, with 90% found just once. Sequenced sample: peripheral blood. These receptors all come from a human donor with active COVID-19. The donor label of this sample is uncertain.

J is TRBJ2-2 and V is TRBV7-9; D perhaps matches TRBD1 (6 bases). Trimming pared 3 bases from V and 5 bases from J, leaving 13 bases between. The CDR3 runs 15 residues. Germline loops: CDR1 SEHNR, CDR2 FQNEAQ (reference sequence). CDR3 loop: CASSFRTEGTGELFF. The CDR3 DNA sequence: TGTGCCAGCAGCTTCAGGACAGAAGGGACCGGGGAGCTGTTTTTT. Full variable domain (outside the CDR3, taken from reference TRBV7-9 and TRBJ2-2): DTGVSQNPRHKITKRGQNVTFRCDPISEHNRLYWYRQTLGQGPEFLTYFQNEAQLEKSRLLSDRFSAERPKGSFSTLEIQRTEQGDSAMYLCASSFRTEGTGELFFGEGSRLTVL.

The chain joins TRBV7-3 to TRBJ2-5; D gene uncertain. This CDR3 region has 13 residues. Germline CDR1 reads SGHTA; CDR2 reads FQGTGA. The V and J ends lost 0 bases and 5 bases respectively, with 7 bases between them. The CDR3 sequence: CASSLTAFETQYF. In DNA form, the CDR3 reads TGTGCCAGCAGCTTAACGGCTTTTGAGACCCAGTACTTC.

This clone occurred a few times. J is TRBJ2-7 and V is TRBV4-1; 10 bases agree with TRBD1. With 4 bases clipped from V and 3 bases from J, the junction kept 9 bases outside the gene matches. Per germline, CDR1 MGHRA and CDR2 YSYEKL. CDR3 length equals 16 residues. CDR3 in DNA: TGCGCCAGCAGCCCGGCGACCGGGACAGGGGTCTACGAGCAGTACTTC. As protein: CASSPATGTGVYEQYF.

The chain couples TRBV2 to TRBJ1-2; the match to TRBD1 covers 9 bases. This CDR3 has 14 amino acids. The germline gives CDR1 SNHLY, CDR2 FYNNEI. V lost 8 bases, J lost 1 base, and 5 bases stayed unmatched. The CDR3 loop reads CASVRDRDNYGYTF. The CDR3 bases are TGTGCCAGCGTCCGGGACAGGGATAACTATGGCTACACCTTC.

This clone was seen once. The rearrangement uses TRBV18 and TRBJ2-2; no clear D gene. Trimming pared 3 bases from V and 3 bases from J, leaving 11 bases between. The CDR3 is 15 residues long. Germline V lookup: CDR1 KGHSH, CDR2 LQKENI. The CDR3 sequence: CASSPERQYTGELFF. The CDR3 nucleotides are TGTGCCAGCTCACCTGAACGACAATACACCGGGGAGCTGTTTTTT.

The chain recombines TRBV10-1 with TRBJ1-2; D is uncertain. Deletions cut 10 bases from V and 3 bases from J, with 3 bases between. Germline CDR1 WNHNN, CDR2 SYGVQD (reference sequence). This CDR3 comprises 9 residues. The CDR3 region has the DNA TGCGCCACATACTATGGCTACACCTTC. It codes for CATYYGYTF.

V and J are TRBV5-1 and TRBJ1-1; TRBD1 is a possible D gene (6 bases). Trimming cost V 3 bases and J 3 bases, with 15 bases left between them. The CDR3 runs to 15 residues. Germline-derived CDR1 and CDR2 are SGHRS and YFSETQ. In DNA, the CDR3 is TGCGCCAGCAGCTCGTGGGACACCGGGGACACTGAAGCTTTCTTT. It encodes CASSSWDTGDTEAFF.